These 16 T cell receptor beta chains were sequenced from one sample in a study of blood T cell repertoires in COVID-19. Measured with immunoSEQ multiplex PCR; TCRdb has only the in-frame clones, and not every one. The sample lists about 67,000 clones, about 86% occurring once. The sample comprised peripheral blood. All receptors derive from a man in his fifties or sixties with active COVID-19.

The chain is built from TRBV7-9 and TRBJ1-2; 8 bases agree with TRBD1. The CDR3 covers 13 residues. The germline gives CDR1 SEHNR, CDR2 FQNEAQ (reference sequence). V trimming: 5 bases; J trimming: 8 bases; junction bases outside the gene matches: 7. The CDR3 spells CASSLGQGLGYTF. The CDR3 DNA follows: TGTGCCAGCAGCCTTGGACAGGGCCTGGGCTACACCTTC. The full variable domain, with the rest looked up from reference TRBV7-9 and TRBJ1-2, is DTGVSQNPRHKITKRGQNVTFRCDPISEHNRLYWYRQTLGQGPEFLTYFQNEAQLEKSRLLSDRFSAERPKGSFSTLEIQRTEQGDSAMYLCASSLGQGLGYTFGSGTRLTVV.

The rearrangement joins TRBV18 to TRBJ2-1, with a possible D match to TRBD1 (5 bases). Germline values: CDR1 KGHSH, CDR2 LQKENI. V lost 2 bases and J lost 0, with 17 bases in between. The CDR3 covers 18 residues. CDR3 nucleotides: TGTGCCAGCTCACCAGCATACGCAACAGGCAGCTCCTACAATGAGCAGTTCTTC. Amino acid sequence: CASSPAYATGSSYNEQFF.

CDR3 in amino acids: CASSSDSSYEQYF. The CDR3 coding sequence is TGTGCCAGCAGTTCGGACAGCTCCTACGAGCAGTACTTC. This chain joins TRBV12-3 or TRBV12-4 and TRBJ2-7; a weak D match, TRBD1 (6 bases). The CDR3 extends over 13 amino acids. V was clipped by 4 bases and J by 0 bases, with 7 bases between them.

This clone was picked up one time. The chain combines TRBV7-6 with TRBJ1-1; TRBD1 matches 7 bases. The germline V gene encodes CDR1 SGHVS and CDR2 FNYEAQ. After removal of 5 bases from V and 1 base from J, the junction contained 10 bases not matched to a gene. The CDR3 spans 16 residues. The CDR3 reads CASSPTAGGPNTEAFF. Written as DNA, the CDR3 is TGTGCCAGCAGCCCGACAGCAGGGGGGCCGAACACTGAAGCTTTCTTT.

The chain combines TRBV7-8 with TRBJ1-2; the match to TRBD1 covers 8 bases. Looked up from germline, CDR1 is SGHVS and CDR2 is FQNEAQ. V gave up 4 bases and J gave up 7 bases; unmatched junction bases: 14. CDR3 length equals 16 residues. CDR3 protein: CASSSRTGMTQTGYTF. CDR3 in DNA: TGTGCCAGCAGCTCCCGGACAGGGATGACCCAGACTGGCTACACCTTC.

The V and J genes are TRBV19 and TRBJ1-1, with 7 bases lining up with TRBD1. The CDR3 sequence is 16 residues long. Germline-derived CDR1 and CDR2 are LNHDA and SQIVND (reference sequence). Trimming took 4 bases from V and 0 from J; bases not matched to a gene: 8. DNA of the CDR3: TGTGCCAGTAGTAGACAGGGTCTTCCCATGAACACTGAAGCTTTCTTT. This gives the protein CASSRQGLPMNTEAFF. Based on the CDR3 plus reference TRBV19 and TRBJ1-1, the full variable domain is DGGITQSPKYLFRKEGQNVTLSCEQNLNHDAMYWYRQDPGQGLRLIYYSQIVNDFQKGDIAEGYSVSREKKESFPLTVTSAQKNPTAFYLCASSRQGLPMNTEAFFGQGTRLTVV.

This chain joins TRBV5-1 and TRBJ1-6; the D is unclear. Between the trimmed V and J ends, which lost 4 bases and 4 bases, there was a span of 15 bases. The germline V gene has CDR1 SGHRS and CDR2 YFSETQ. CDR3 length: 16 residues. CDR3 sequence reads: CASSPTSGSYNSPLHF. The CDR3 nucleotides read TGCGCCAGCAGCCCCACTAGTGGTTCATATAATTCACCCCTCCACTTT.

This clone was counted a few times. In DNA, the CDR3 is TGTGCCAGCAGCCGCGGACTAGAGGGCGCTTACGAGCAGTACTTC. It codes for CASSRGLEGAYEQYF. The V and J genes are TRBV5-4 and TRBJ2-7, with 7 bases aligning to TRBD2. This CDR3 is built from 15 residues. The germline CDR1 and CDR2 sequences are SGHNT and YYREEE (reference sequence). V shed 4 bases, J shed 4 bases, and the junction held 11 bases outside the gene matches.

This chain links TRBV28 with TRBJ2-2; D unresolved. The CDR3 consists of 11 residues. In germline, CDR1 is MDHEN, CDR2 SYDVKM. Between the trimmed V and J ends, which lost 8 bases and 7 bases, there was a span of 8 bases. CDR3 amino acids: CASRLGGELFF. CDR3 bases: TGTGCCAGCCGCCTCGGCGGGGAGCTGTTTTTT. The entire variable domain, with the rest obtained from reference TRBV28 and TRBJ2-2, is as follows: DVKVTQSSRYLVKRTGEKVFLECVQDMDHENMFWYRQDPGLGLRLIYFSYDVKMKEKGDIPEGYSVSREKKERFSLILESASTNQTSMYLCASRLGGELFFGEGSRLTVL.

This clone was observed a few times. The V call is TRBV6-4, the J call TRBJ2-2; 9 nucleotides match TRBD1. Losses at the gene ends were 6 bases for V and 3 bases for J; bases not matched to a gene: 2. The CDR3 sequence is 14 residues long. Germline V gene data show CDR1 as MRHNA and CDR2 as SNTAGT. CDR3 sequence (DNA): TGTGCCAGCAGAGGGGACAGGGACACCGGGGAGCTGTTTTTT. Its translation: CASRGDRDTGELFF.

This rearrangement joins TRBV7-8 to TRBJ2-1, with TRBD1 matching 9 bases. V trimming: 0 bases; J trimming: 5 bases; junction bases outside the gene matches: 5. Germline V CDR1 and CDR2: SGHVS, FQNEAQ. CDR3 length: 16 residues. Written as DNA, the CDR3 is TGTGCCAGCAGCTTAGCGCCTAGGGACAGGGACAATGAGCAGTTCTTC. Encoded protein: CASSLAPRDRDNEQFF.

The chain uses TRBV6-2 or TRBV6-3 and TRBJ1-5; D is unclear. The CDR3 extends over 15 amino acids. Deletions cut 0 bases from V and 3 bases from J, with 9 bases between. Germline CDR1 and CDR2: MNHEY and SVGEGT. CDR3 residues: CASSYSGGDNQPQHF. The CDR3 DNA reads TGTGCCAGCAGTTACTCCGGCGGTGACAATCAGCCCCAGCATTTT.

V and J are TRBV7-2 and TRBJ2-1, with 11 bases lining up with TRBD1. From germline, CDR1 is SGHTA and CDR2 FQGNSA. Unmatched junction bases numbered 7, after V lost 6 bases and J lost 6 bases. The CDR3 extends over 15 amino acids. CDR3 nucleotides: TGTGCCAGCAGACCGCACGGGACAGGGGGCAATGAGCAGTTCTTC. Residues: CASRPHGTGGNEQFF. The full variable domain, rest sourced from reference TRBV7-2 and TRBJ2-1, is GAGVSQSPSNKVTEKGKDVELRCDPISGHTALYWYRQSLGQGLEFLIYFQGNSAPDKSGLPSDRFSAERTGGSVSTLTIQRTQQEDSAVYLCASRPHGTGGNEQFFGPGTRLTVL.

The chain carries TRBV6-5 and TRBJ2-1; D is possibly TRBD2 (6 bases). Per germline, CDR1 MNHEY and CDR2 SVGAGI. V was clipped by 4 bases and J by 6 bases, with 19 bases between them. This CDR3 is built from 16 residues. For the CDR3, the DNA is TGTGCCAGCAGTTCGGGACCGGGAGAGGTGACCAATGAGCAGTTCTTC. Encoded protein: CASSSGPGEVTNEQFF.

The table lists this clone with a count of one. The CDR3 DNA follows: TGTGCCAGCAGCGTGGGGGCGGCACTGAGATATGGCTACACCTTC. Translated: CASSVGAALRYGYTF. The chain carries TRBV7-8 and TRBJ1-2, with D perhaps TRBD1 (6 bases). V lost 5 bases to trimming and J lost 5 bases, with 18 bases between them. The CDR3 runs to 15 residues. Germline lookup yields CDR1 SGHVS and CDR2 FQNEAQ. Variable domain in full (rest from reference TRBV7-8 and TRBJ1-2): GAGVSQSPRYKVAKRGQDVALRCDPISGHVSLFWYQQALGQGPEFLTYFQNEAQLDKSGLPSDRFFAERPEGSVSTLKIQRTQQEDSAVYLCASSVGAALRYGYTFGSGTRLTVV.

This chain uses TRBV23-1 with TRBJ2-3; 9 bases fit TRBD1. TRBV23-1 is annotated as an ORF whose role is uncertain. V lost 4 bases, J lost 3 bases, and 8 bases stayed unmatched. The CDR3 extends over 16 amino acids. The CDR3: CASSPETGGRTDTQYF. CDR3 bases: TGCGCCAGCAGTCCCGAGACAGGGGGAAGGACAGATACGCAGTATTTT.